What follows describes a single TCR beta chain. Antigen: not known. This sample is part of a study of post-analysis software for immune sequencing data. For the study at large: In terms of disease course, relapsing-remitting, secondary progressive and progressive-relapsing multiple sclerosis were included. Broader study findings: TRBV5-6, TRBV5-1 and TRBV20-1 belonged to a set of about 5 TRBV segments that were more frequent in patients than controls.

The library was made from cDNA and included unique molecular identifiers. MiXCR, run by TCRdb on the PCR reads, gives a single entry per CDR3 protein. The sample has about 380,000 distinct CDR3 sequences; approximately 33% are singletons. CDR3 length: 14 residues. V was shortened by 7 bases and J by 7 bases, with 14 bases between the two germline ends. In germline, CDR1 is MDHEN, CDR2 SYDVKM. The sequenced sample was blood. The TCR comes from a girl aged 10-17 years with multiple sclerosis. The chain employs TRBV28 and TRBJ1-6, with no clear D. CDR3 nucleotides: TGTGCCAGCAAGGAGGTTAGGGTGAATTCACCCCTCCACTTT. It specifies CASKEVRVNSPLHF.